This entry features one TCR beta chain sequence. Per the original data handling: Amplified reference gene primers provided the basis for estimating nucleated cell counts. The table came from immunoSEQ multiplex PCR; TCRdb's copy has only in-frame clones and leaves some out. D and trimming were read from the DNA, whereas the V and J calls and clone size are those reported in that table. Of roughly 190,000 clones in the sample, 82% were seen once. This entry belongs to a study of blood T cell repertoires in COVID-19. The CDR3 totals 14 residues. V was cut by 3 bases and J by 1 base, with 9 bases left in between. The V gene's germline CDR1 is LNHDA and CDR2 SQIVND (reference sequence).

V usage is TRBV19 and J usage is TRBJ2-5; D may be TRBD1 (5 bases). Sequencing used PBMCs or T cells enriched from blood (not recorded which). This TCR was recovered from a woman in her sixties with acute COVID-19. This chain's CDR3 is CASSIQGTQETQYF. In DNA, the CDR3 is TGTGCCAGTAGTATCCAGGGCACCCAAGAGACCCAGTACTTC.